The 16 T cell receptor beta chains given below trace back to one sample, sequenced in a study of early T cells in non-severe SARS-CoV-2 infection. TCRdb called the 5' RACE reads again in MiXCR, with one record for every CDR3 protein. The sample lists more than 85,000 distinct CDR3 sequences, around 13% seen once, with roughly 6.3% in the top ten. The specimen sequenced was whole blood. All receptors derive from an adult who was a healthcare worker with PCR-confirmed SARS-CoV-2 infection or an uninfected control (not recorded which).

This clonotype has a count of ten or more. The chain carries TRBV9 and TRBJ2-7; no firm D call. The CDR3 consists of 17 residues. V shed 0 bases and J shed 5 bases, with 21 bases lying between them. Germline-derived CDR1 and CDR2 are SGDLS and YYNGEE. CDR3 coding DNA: TGTGCCAGCAGCGTAGGTCCCACTTTCCCGGGCGGAAACGAGCAGTACTTC. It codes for CASSVGPTFPGGNEQYF.

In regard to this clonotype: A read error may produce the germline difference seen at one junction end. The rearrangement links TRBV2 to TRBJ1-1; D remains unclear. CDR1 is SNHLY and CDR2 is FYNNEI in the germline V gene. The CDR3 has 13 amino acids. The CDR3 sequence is CTSSDHGRAEAFF. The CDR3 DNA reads TGTACCAGCAGTGACCACGGGAGGGCTGAAGCTTTCTTT.

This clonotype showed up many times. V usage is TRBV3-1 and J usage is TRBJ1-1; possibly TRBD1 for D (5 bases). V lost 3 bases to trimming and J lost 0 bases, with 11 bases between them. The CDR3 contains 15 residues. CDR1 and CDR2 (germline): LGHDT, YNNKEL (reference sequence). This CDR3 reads CASSHRQTMNTEAFF. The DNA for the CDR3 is TGTGCCAGCAGCCACCGACAGACCATGAACACTGAAGCTTTCTTT.

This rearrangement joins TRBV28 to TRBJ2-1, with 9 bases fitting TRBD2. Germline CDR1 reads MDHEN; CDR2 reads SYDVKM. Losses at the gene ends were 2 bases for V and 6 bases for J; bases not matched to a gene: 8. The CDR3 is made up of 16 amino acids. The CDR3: CASSLAGGLPLNEQFF. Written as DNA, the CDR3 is TGTGCCAGCAGTTTAGCGGGAGGGCTTCCTCTCAATGAGCAGTTCTTC.

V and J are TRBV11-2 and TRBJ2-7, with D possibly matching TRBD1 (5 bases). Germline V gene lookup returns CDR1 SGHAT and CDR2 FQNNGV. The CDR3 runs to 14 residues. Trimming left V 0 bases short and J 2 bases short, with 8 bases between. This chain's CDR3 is CASSLEAGTYEQYF. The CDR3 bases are TGTGCCAGCAGCTTAGAGGCAGGGACCTACGAGCAGTACTTC.

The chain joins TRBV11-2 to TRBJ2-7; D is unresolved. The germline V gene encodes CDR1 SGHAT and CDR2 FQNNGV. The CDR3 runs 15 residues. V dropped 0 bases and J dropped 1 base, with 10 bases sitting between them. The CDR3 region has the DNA TGTGCCAGCAGCTTAGAGGATCCTCCGTCCTACGAGCAGTACTTC. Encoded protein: CASSLEDPPSYEQYF.

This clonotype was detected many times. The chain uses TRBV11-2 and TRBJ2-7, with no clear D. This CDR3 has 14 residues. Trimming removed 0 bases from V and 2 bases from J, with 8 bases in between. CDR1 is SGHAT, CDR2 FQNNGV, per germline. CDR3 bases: TGTGCCAGCAGCTTAGACCCCGGTCCCTACGAGCAGTACTTC. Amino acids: CASSLDPGPYEQYF.

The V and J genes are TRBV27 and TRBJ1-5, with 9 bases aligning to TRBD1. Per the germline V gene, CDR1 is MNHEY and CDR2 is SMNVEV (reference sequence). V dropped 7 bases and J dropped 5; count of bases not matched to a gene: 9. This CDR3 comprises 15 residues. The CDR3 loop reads CASKRVRDRDQPQHF. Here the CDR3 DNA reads TGTGCCAGCAAACGGGTCCGGGACAGGGATCAGCCCCAGCATTTT.

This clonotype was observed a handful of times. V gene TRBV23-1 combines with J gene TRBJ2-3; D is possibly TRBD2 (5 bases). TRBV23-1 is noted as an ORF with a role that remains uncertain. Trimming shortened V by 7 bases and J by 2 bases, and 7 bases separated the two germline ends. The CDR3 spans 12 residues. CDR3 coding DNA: TGCGCCAGCATCCGGGACACAGATACGCAGTATTTT. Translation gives CASIRDTDTQYF.

This CDR3 is CATSRDMNTEAFF. CDR3 DNA: TGTGCCACAAGTCGGGACATGAACACTGAAGCTTTCTTT. The chain couples TRBV7-9 to TRBJ1-1, with TRBD1 as a possible D gene (6 bases). The germline CDR1 and CDR2 sequences are SEHNR and FQNEAQ (reference sequence). V shed 10 bases and J shed 0 bases, with 12 bases lying between them. This CDR3 comprises 13 residues.

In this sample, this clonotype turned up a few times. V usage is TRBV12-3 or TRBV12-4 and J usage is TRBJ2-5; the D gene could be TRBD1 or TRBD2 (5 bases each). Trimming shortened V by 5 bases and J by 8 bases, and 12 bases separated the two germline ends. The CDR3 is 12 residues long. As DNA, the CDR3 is TGTGCCAGCAGTCGCCACGGGGACACCCAGTACTTC. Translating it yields CASSRHGDTQYF.

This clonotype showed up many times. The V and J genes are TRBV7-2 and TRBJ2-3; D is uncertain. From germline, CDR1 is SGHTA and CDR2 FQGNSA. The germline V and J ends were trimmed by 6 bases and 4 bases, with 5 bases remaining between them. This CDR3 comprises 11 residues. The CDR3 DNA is TGTGCCAGCAGACGGTCAGATACGCAGTATTTT. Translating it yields CASRRSDTQYF.

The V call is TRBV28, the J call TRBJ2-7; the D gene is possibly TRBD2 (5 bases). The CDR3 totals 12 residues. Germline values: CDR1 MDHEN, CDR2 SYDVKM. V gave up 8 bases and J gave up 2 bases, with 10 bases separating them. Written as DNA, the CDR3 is TGTGCCAGCGGGGAGTTCCCCTACGAGCAGTACTTC. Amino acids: CASGEFPYEQYF.

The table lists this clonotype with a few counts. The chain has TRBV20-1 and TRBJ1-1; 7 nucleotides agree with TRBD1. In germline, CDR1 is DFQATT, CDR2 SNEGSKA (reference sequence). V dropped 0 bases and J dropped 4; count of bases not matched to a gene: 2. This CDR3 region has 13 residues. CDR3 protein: CSAREQGVTEAFF. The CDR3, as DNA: TGCAGTGCTAGAGAGCAGGGGGTCACTGAAGCTTTCTTT.

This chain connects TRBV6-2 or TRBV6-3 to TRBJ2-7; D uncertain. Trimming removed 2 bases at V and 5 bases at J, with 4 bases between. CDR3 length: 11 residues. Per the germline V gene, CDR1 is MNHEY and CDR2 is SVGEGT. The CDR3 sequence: CASSYLDEQYF. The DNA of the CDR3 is TGTGCCAGCAGTTACCTGGACGAGCAGTACTTC.

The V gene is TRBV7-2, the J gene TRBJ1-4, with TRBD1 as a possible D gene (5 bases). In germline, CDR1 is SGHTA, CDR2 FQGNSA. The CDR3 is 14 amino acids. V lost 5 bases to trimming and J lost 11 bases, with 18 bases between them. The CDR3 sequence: CASSPRDGGPKLFF. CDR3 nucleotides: TGTGCCAGCAGCCCCAGAGACGGGGGACCTAAACTGTTTTTT.